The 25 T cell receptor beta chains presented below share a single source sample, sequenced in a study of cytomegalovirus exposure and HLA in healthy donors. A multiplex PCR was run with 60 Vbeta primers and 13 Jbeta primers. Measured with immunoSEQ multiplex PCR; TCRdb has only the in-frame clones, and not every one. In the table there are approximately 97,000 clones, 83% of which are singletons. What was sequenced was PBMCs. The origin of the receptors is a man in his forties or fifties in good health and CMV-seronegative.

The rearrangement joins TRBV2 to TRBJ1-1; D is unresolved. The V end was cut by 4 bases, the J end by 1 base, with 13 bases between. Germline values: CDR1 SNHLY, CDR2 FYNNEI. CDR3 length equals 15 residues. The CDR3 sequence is CASSGEGSENTEAFF. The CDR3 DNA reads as TGTGCCAGCAGTGGGGAGGGCAGTGAGAACACTGAAGCTTTCTTT.

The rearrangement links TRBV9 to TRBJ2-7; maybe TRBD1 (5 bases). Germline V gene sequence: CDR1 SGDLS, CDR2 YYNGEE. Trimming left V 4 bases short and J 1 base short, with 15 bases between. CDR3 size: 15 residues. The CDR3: CASSQGGSPSYEQYF. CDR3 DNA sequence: TGTGCCAGCAGCCAGGGCGGCAGCCCTTCCTACGAGCAGTACTTC.

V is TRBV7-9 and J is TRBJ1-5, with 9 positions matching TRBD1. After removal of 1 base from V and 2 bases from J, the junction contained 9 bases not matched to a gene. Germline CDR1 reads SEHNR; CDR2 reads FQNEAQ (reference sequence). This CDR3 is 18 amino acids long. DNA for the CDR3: TGTGCCAGCAGCTTAGGCGCACAGGGGGCGGTTGGCAATCAGCCCCAGCATTTT. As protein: CASSLGAQGAVGNQPQHF. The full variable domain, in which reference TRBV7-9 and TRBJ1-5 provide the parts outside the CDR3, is DTGVSQNPRHKITKRGQNVTFRCDPISEHNRLYWYRQTLGQGPEFLTYFQNEAQLEKSRLLSDRFSAERPKGSFSTLEIQRTEQGDSAMYLCASSLGAQGAVGNQPQHFGDGTRLSIL.

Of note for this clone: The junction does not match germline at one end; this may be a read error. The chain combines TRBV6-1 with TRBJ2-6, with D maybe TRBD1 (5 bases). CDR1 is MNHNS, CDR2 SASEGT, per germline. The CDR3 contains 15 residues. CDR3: CASSGQSTGANGLTF. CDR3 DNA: TGTGCCAGCAGCGGGCAATCTACTGGGGCCAACGGCCTGACTTTC.

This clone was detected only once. The CDR3 bases are TGTGCCAGCAGTTCCGGGACAGGGTTCTACGAGCAGTACTTC. This gives the protein CASSSGTGFYEQYF. The chain is built from TRBV2 and TRBJ2-7; 9 bases line up with TRBD1. V trimming: 5 bases; J trimming: 3 bases; junction bases outside the gene matches: 5. CDR1 is SNHLY and CDR2 is FYNNEI in the germline V gene. CDR3 length: 14 residues.

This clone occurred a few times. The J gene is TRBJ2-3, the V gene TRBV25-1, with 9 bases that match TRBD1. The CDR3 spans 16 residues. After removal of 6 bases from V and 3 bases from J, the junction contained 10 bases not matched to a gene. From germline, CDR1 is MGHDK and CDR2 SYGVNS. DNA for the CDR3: TGTGCCAGCAGCGCCTGGACAGGGGATGGAACAGATACGCAGTATTTT. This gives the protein CASSAWTGDGTDTQYF.

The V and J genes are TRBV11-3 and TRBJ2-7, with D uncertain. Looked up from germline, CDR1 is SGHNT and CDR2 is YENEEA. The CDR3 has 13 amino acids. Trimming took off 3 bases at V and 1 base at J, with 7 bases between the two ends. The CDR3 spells CASSLTSSYEQYF. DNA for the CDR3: TGTGCCAGCAGCTTGACATCGTCCTACGAGCAGTACTTC. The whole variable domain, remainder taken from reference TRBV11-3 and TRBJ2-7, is EAGVVQSPRYKIIEKKQPVAFWCNPISGHNTLYWYLQNLGQGPELLIRYENEEAVDDSQLPKDRFSAERLKGVDSTLKIQPAELGDSAVYLCASSLTSSYEQYFGPGTRLTVT.

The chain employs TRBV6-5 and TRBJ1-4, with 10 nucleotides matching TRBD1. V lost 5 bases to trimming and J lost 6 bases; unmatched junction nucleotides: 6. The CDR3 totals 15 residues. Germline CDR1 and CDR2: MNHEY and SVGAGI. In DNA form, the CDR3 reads TGTGCCAGCAGTAGACCGGGACAGGGGCATGAAAAACTGTTTTTT. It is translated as CASSRPGQGHEKLFF.

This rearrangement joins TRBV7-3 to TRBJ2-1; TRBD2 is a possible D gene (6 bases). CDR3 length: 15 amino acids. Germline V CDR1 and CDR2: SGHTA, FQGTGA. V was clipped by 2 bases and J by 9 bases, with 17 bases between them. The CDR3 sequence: CASSLSPPGRGEQFF. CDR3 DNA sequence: TGTGCCAGCAGCTTATCGCCCCCGGGGCGGGGTGAGCAGTTCTTC.

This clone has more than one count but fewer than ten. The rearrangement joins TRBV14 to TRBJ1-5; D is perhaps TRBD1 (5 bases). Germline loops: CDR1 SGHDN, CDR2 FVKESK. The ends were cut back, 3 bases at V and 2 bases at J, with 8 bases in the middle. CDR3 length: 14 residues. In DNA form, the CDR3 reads TGTGCCAGCAGCCACCTACAGGGCAATCAGCCCCAGCATTTT. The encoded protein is CASSHLQGNQPQHF.

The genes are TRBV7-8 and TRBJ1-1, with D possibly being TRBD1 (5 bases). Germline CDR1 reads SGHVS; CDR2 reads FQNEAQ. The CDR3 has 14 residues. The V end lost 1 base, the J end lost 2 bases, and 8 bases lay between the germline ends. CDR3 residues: CASSLGQLNTEAFF. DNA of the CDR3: TGTGCCAGCAGCTTAGGACAGCTTAACACTGAAGCTTTCTTT.

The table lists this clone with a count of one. The CDR3 DNA sequence: TGTGCCAGCTCACTTGACAGGAGCTCCTACAATGAGCAGTTCTTC. Protein sequence: CASSLDRSSYNEQFF. The chain combines TRBV18 with TRBJ2-1; a weak D match, TRBD1 (6 bases). The CDR3 length is 15 residues. Looked up from germline, CDR1 is KGHSH and CDR2 is LQKENI. The V and J ends lost 4 bases and 0 bases respectively, with 10 bases between them.

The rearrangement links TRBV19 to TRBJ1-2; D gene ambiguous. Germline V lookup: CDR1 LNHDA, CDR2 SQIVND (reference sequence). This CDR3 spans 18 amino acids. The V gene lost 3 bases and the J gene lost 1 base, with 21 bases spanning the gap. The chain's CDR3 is CASSILITLREFNYGYTF. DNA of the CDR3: TGTGCCAGTAGTATTCTTATCACACTCCGGGAATTTAACTATGGCTACACCTTC.

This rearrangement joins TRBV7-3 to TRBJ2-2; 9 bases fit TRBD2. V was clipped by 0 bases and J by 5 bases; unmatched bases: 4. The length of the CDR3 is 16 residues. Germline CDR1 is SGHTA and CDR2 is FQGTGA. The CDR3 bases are TGTGCCAGCAGCTTAACTAGCGGGGGAGCGACCGGGGAGCTGTTTTTT. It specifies CASSLTSGGATGELFF.

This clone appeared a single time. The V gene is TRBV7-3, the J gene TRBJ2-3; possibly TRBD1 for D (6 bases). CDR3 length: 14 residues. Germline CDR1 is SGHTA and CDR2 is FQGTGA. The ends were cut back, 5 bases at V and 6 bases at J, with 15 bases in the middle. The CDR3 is CASSPGVAGDTQYF. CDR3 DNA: TGTGCCAGCAGCCCAGGGGTGGCGGGTGATACGCAGTATTTT.

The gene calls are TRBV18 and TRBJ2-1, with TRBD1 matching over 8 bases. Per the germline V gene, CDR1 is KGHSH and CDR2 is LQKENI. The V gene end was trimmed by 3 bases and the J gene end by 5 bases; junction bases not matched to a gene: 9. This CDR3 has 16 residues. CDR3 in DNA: TGTGCCAGCTCACCTGGGACAGGAAAGCCTAACAATGAGCAGTTCTTC. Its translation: CASSPGTGKPNNEQFF.

The DNA of the CDR3 is TGTGCCAGCAGTTACGGGGGGGCGAACTATGGCTACACCTTC. As protein: CASSYGGANYGYTF. The J gene is TRBJ1-2, the V gene TRBV2; maybe TRBD1 (6 bases). The CDR3 is 14 amino acids. V was pared by 5 bases and J by 2 bases, with 12 bases between. Germline-derived CDR1 and CDR2 are SNHLY and FYNNEI.

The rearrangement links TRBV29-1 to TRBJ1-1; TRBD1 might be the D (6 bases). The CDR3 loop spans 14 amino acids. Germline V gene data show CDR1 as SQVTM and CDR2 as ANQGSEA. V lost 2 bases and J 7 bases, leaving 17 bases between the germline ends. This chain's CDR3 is CSVEPKGGLGEAFF. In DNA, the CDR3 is TGCAGCGTTGAACCTAAGGGGGGGCTTGGTGAAGCTTTCTTT.

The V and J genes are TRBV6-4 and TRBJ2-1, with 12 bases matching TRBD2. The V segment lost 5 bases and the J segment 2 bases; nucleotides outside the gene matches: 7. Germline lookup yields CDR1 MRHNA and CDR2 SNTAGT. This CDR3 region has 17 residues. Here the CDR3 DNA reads TGTGCCAGCAGTCTTACCCCTAGCGGGGGGGCCTACAATGAGCAGTTCTTC. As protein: CASSLTPSGGAYNEQFF.

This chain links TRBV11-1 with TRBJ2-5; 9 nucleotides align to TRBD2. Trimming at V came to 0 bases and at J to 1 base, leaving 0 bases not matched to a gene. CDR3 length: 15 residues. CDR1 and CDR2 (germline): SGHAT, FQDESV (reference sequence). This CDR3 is CASSLAGLAQETQYF. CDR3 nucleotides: TGTGCCAGCAGCTTAGCGGGACTAGCCCAAGAGACCCAGTACTTC.

The CDR3 DNA follows: TGTGCCAGCAGCTTATCAGGTGGGGGACAGGGGAACACTGAAGCTTTCTTT. This gives the protein CASSLSGGGQGNTEAFF. The chain recombines TRBV7-6 with TRBJ1-1; 9 bases are shared with TRBD1. The trim removed 2 bases at V and 1 base at J, leaving 8 bases unmatched. The CDR3 is made up of 17 amino acids. Germline lookup yields CDR1 SGHVS and CDR2 FNYEAQ.

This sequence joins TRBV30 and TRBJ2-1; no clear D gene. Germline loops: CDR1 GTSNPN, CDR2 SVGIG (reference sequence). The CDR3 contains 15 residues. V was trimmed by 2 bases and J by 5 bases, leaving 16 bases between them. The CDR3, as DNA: TGTGCCTGGAGTCGTGGATCCCGCGGCGACAATGAGCAGTTCTTC. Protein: CAWSRGSRGDNEQFF.

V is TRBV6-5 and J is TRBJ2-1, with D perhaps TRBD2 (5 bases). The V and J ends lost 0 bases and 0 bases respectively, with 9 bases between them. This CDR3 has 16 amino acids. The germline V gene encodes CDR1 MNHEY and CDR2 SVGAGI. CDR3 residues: CASSYSAGSSYNEQFF. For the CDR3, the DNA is TGTGCCAGCAGTTACTCGGCGGGTAGCTCCTACAATGAGCAGTTCTTC.

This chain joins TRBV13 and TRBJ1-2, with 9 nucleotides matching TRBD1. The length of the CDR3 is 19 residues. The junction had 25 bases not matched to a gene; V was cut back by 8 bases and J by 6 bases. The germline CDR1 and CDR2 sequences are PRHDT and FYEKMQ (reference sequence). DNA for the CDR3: TGTGCCAGCCCGAAGTTACAGGGGGCTAAGTTCGCGTTGAATGATGGCTACACCTTC. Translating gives CASPKLQGAKFALNDGYTF. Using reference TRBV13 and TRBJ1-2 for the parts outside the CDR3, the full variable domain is AAGVIQSPRHLIKEKRETATLKCYPIPRHDTVYWYQQGPGQDPQFLISFYEKMQSDKGSIPDRFSAQQFSDYHSELNMSSLELGDSALYFCASPKLQGAKFALNDGYTFGSGTRLTVV.

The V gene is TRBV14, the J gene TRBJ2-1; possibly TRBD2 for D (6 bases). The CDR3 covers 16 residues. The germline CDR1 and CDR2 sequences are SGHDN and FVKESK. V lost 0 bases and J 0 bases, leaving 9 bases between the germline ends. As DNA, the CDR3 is TGTGCCAGCAGCCAAGAGGGACTGAGCTCCTACAATGAGCAGTTCTTC. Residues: CASSQEGLSSYNEQFF. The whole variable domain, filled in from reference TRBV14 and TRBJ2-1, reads EAGVTQFPSHSVIEKGQTVTLRCDPISGHDNLYWYRRVMGKEIKFLLHFVKESKQDESGMPNNRFLAERTGGTYSTLKVQPAELEDSGVYFCASSQEGLSSYNEQFFGPGTRLTVL.